The sequence of this TCR beta chain was determined in a study of blood T cells in healthy people across ages. Broader study findings: Roughly linearly, TCR beta diversity per million T cells fell as age increased.

On this clonotype itself: The antigen is undetermined.

V dropped 7 bases and J dropped 6; count of bases not matched to a gene: 3. Germline V gene sequence: CDR1 ENHRY, CDR2 SYGVKD. This CDR3 has 13 amino acids. The second PCR ran about 7 to 12 cycles with a sample-barcoded 5' primer and J-beta primers. Each of the cDNA molecules was tagged by a template-switch adaptor with 12 random nucleotides. TCRdb reprocessed the 5' RACE reads with MiXCR, giving one entry per CDR3 protein. The sample contains around 900,000 distinct CDR3 sequences, around 26% of which appear only once. The sequence was collected from a woman of 80 years or more in good health. The V and J genes are TRBV10-3 and TRBJ2-1; the match to TRBD1 covers 10 bases. The sequencing input was blood. CDR3 loop: CAIMRQGANEQFF. CDR3 DNA sequence: TGTGCCATCATGAGACAGGGGGCCAATGAGCAGTTCTTC.